The 21 T cell receptor beta chains presented below share a single source sample, sequenced in a study of blood T cell repertoires in COVID-19. Data came from immunoSEQ multiplex PCR; TCRdb stores just in-frame clones and leaves some out. The data contain approximately 250,000 clones, approximately 90% of them singletons. Sequencing was performed on PBMCs or T cells enriched from blood (not recorded which). These TCRs come from a woman in her thirties with acute COVID-19.

This chain joins TRBV27 and TRBJ1-2; 8 bases are a match to TRBD1. V was pared by 5 bases and J by 5 bases, with 13 bases of the junction left unmatched. The CDR3 is 16 residues long. Germline lookup yields CDR1 MNHEY and CDR2 SMNVEV (reference sequence). This CDR3 reads CASSTTGTGYSYGYTF. CDR3 bases: TGTGCCAGCAGTACCACCGGGACAGGCTATTCATATGGCTACACCTTC.

The chain is built from TRBV14 and TRBJ2-3, with D maybe TRBD1 (6 bases). Germline V gene lookup returns CDR1 SGHDN and CDR2 FVKESK. This CDR3 comprises 14 residues. The V end was cut by 6 bases, the J end by 0 bases, with 10 bases between. The CDR3 coding sequence is TGTGCCAGCAGGTCAGGGGTTAGCACAGATACGCAGTATTTT. Encoded protein: CASRSGVSTDTQYF.

This chain joins TRBV19 and TRBJ2-1; D is unclear. With 3 bases removed from V and 3 bases from J, the gap between germline ends came to 6 bases. This CDR3 has 13 residues. Germline V gives CDR1 LNHDA, CDR2 SQIVND (reference sequence). The CDR3 spells CASSMVSYNEQFF. The CDR3, as DNA: TGTGCCAGTAGTATGGTCAGCTACAATGAGCAGTTCTTC.

CDR3 residues: CASRTGGASNEKLFF. The CDR3 region has the DNA TGTGCCAGTAGGACCGGCGGGGCCTCTAATGAAAAACTGTTTTTT. The genes are TRBV19 and TRBJ1-4, with D maybe TRBD1 (5 bases). Trimming pared 6 bases from V and 3 bases from J, leaving 14 bases between. Germline lookup yields CDR1 LNHDA and CDR2 SQIVND (reference sequence). This CDR3 contains 15 residues.

The chain couples TRBV7-9 to TRBJ1-1; D remains unclear. Looked up from germline, CDR1 is SEHNR and CDR2 is FQNEAQ (reference sequence). V was trimmed by 0 bases and J by 1 base, leaving 6 bases between them. This CDR3 contains 14 residues. CDR3 loop: CASSLADWNTEAFF. In DNA, the CDR3 is TGTGCCAGCAGCTTAGCGGACTGGAACACTGAAGCTTTCTTT.

The chain is built from TRBV4-1 and TRBJ1-6; possibly TRBD1 for D (5 bases). The CDR3 is 17 amino acids. CDR1 and CDR2 from the germline V gene are MGHRA and YSYEKL. The V end was cut by 1 base, the J end by 7 bases, with 17 bases between. CDR3 in amino acids: CASSQVSGGVENSPLHF. The CDR3 region has the DNA TGCGCCAGCAGCCAAGTAAGTGGGGGGGTGGAGAATTCACCCCTCCACTTT.

The J gene is TRBJ1-1, the V gene TRBV6-5; 7 nucleotides agree with TRBD1. The germline CDR1 and CDR2 sequences are MNHEY and SVGAGI. Trimming took 6 bases from V and 2 from J; bases not matched to a gene: 9. This CDR3 comprises 15 residues. The CDR3 region is CASRGLRDSNTEAFF. CDR3 DNA sequence: TGTGCCAGCAGGGGTCTACGGGACAGCAACACTGAAGCTTTCTTT.

In its sample, this clone was seen once. The gene calls are TRBV5-8 and TRBJ2-1, with D perhaps TRBD2 (6 bases). The CDR3 runs 18 residues. Between the trimmed V and J ends, which lost 0 bases and 0 bases, there was a span of 16 bases. Germline CDR1 is SGHTS and CDR2 is YDEGEE. Here the CDR3 DNA reads TGTGCCAGCAGCTTGGCTGTTGGAGGGAGACCCTCCTACAATGAGCAGTTCTTC. This sequence encodes CASSLAVGGRPSYNEQFF.

The chain couples TRBV7-2 to TRBJ2-3, with 9 positions matching TRBD1. Germline loops: CDR1 SGHTA, CDR2 FQGNSA. The CDR3 totals 18 residues. J was trimmed by 2 bases and V by 3 bases; bases with no gene match: 12. The CDR3 nucleotides are TGTGCCAGCAGCTTTGACAGGGGGGAAACCATTATCACAGATACGCAGTATTTT. Protein: CASSFDRGETIITDTQYF. Variable domain in full (rest from reference TRBV7-2 and TRBJ2-3): GAGVSQSPSNKVTEKGKDVELRCDPISGHTALYWYRQSLGQGLEFLIYFQGNSAPDKSGLPSDRFSAERTGGSVSTLTIQRTQQEDSAVYLCASSFDRGETIITDTQYFGPGTRLTVL.

The chain combines TRBV18 with TRBJ2-1, with 9 bases lining up with TRBD1. Germline values: CDR1 KGHSH, CDR2 LQKENI. The CDR3 is 16 amino acids. V lost 3 bases and J lost 4; bases outside the gene matches: 7. The CDR3: CASSPRGQGLYNEQFF. The CDR3 DNA reads as TGTGCCAGCTCACCGAGGGGACAGGGTCTTTACAATGAGCAGTTCTTC.

The gene calls are TRBV24-1 and TRBJ2-2; 10 positions match TRBD2. The CDR3 is 14 residues long. Trimming took 6 bases from V and 5 from J; bases not matched to a gene: 2. Germline loops: CDR1 KGHDR, CDR2 SFDVKD. CDR3 in DNA: TGTGCCACCAGTCCGGGACTAGCGACCGGGGAGCTGTTTTTT. Translated: CATSPGLATGELFF.

CDR3 nucleotides: TGTGCCAGCAGCCCGTCTCAGGGATGGATTTCACCCCTCCACTTT. Its protein is CASSPSQGWISPLHF. The rearrangement links TRBV6-5 to TRBJ1-6; D perhaps matches TRBD1 (5 bases). V was trimmed by 6 bases and J by 9 bases, leaving 18 bases between them. CDR3 length equals 15 residues. CDR1 is MNHEY and CDR2 is SVGAGI in the germline V gene.

The chain links TRBV5-1 to TRBJ1-5; D may be TRBD1 (5 bases). Trimming removed 0 bases at V and 3 bases at J, with 19 bases between. This CDR3 comprises 18 residues. Germline V gene lookup returns CDR1 SGHRS and CDR2 YFSETQ. CDR3 sequence reads: CASSLERLGPGDNQPQHF. The CDR3 DNA is TGCGCCAGCAGCTTGGAACGGCTGGGGCCGGGGGACAATCAGCCCCAGCATTTT.

This chain links TRBV6-5 with TRBJ2-7; a possible D gene is TRBD1 (5 bases). This CDR3 is 13 amino acids long. Trimming pared 4 bases from V and 2 bases from J, leaving 9 bases between. CDR1 is MNHEY, CDR2 SVGAGI, per germline. The CDR3 DNA reads TGTGCCAGCAGTTCAGGGTTCGCCTACGAGCAGTACTTC. Its translation: CASSSGFAYEQYF.

The chain is built from TRBV27 and TRBJ2-3; 8 positions agree with TRBD2. This CDR3 contains 15 residues. The V segment lost 2 bases and the J segment 0 bases; nucleotides outside the gene matches: 1. Germline V gene data show CDR1 as MNHEY and CDR2 as SMNVEV (reference sequence). DNA for the CDR3: TGTGCCAGCAGTTTAGCGGGAGGTAGCACAGATACGCAGTATTTT. Its translation is CASSLAGGSTDTQYF.

The V gene is TRBV19, the J gene TRBJ1-5; 8 nucleotides align to TRBD1. J gave up 5 bases and V 5 bases, and 5 bases lay outside the gene matches. The CDR3 loop spans 14 amino acids. Germline V gene lookup returns CDR1 LNHDA and CDR2 SQIVND (reference sequence). DNA of the CDR3: TGTGCCAGTAGTGCAACAGGGGGGTATCAGCCCCAGCATTTT. This encodes CASSATGGYQPQHF.

The V call is TRBV7-2, the J call TRBJ2-7; a weak D match, TRBD1 (6 bases). The CDR3 contains 14 residues. Trimming cost V 8 bases and J 0 bases, with 14 bases left between them. Germline lookup yields CDR1 SGHTA and CDR2 FQGNSA. CDR3 in DNA: TGTGCCAGCGAGAGGGACACTTACTCCTACGAGCAGTACTTC. Translated: CASERDTYSYEQYF.

The V and J genes are TRBV5-3 and TRBJ1-2, with TRBD1 matching 8 bases. TRBV5-3 is placed among ORFs of uncertain function. V was pared by 1 base and J by 7 bases, with 6 bases of the junction left unmatched. CDR3 size: 14 residues. The CDR3 loop is CARSLNAGGSGYTF. CDR3 in DNA: TGTGCCAGAAGCTTGAATGCAGGGGGCTCTGGCTACACCTTC.

The CDR3 bases are TGTGCCAGCAGCTCGCGGGGGACAGGGCTGGCGAACCTCCACTTT. It specifies CASSSRGTGLANLHF. V and J are TRBV7-2 and TRBJ1-6; 9 bases are a match to TRBD1. The V gene end was trimmed by 4 bases and the J gene end by 15 bases; junction bases not matched to a gene: 13. The CDR3 covers 15 residues. Germline V gene sequence: CDR1 SGHTA, CDR2 FQGNSA.

The chain joins TRBV14 to TRBJ2-7; D may be TRBD2 (6 bases). CDR3 length: 16 amino acids. CDR1 SGHDN and CDR2 FVKESK come from the germline V gene. The V and J ends lost 2 bases and 3 bases respectively, with 17 bases between them. In DNA, the CDR3 is TGTGCCAGCAGCCAATTAGCGGTCCGAGGGAACTACGAGCAGTACTTC. Translated: CASSQLAVRGNYEQYF.

The CDR3 spells CAGGNTGELFF. The CDR3 coding sequence is TGTGCCGGCGGGAACACCGGGGAGCTGTTTTTT. The chain is built from TRBV30 and TRBJ2-2, with D unclear. This CDR3 is built from 11 residues. The germline V gene encodes CDR1 GTSNPN and CDR2 SVGIG (reference sequence). Deletions cut 8 bases from V and 1 base from J, with 5 bases between.